In its sample, the clone carrying this T cell receptor beta chain was seen many times. The data stem from a study of T cells in Graves' hyperthyroidism and ophthalmopathy. Study-level background: Peripheral blood was obtained at initial diagnosis, preceding any treatment.

Graves' hyperthyroidism was deemed stable absent ophthalmopathy progression within 18 months. Newly diagnosed hyperthyroidism patients aged 18 to 65 years had disease lasting under 2 months. Amplification targeted TCR beta CDR3 regions from RNA transcripts. An initial round of RT-PCR targeting the TCR CDR3 relied on the HTBI primer set. TCRdb recomputed calls from the multiplex PCR reads with MiXCR, one row per CDR3 protein. The sample has under 450,000 distinct CDR3 sequences; roughly 14% are singletons. The length of the CDR3 is 15 residues. Germline V lookup: CDR1 SGHTS, CDR2 YDEGEE. Germline trimming cut 4 bases from V and 1 base from J; bases unmatched to any gene: 3.

This TCR derives from a young woman with Graves' hyperthyroidism. Input material: blood. The chain has TRBV5-8 and TRBJ2-3; TRBD2 matches at 10 bases. The CDR3 sequence is CASSRSGRGTDTQYF. CDR3 nucleotide sequence: TGTGCCAGCAGCCGAAGCGGGAGGGGCACAGATACGCAGTATTTT.